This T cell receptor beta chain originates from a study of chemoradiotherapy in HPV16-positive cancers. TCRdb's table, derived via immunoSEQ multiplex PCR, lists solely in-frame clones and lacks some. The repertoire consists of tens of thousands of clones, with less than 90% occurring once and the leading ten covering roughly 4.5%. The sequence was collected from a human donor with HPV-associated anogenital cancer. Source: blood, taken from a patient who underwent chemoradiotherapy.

This chain's CDR3 is CAISQGQDTQYF. The CDR3 nucleotides read TGTGCCATCAGTCAAGGCCAGGATACGCAGTATTTT. The rearrangement links TRBV10-3 to TRBJ2-3, with no clear D. This CDR3 comprises 12 residues. Germline CDR1 and CDR2: ENHRY and SYGVKD. V gave up 5 bases and J gave up 6 bases, with 9 bases separating them.